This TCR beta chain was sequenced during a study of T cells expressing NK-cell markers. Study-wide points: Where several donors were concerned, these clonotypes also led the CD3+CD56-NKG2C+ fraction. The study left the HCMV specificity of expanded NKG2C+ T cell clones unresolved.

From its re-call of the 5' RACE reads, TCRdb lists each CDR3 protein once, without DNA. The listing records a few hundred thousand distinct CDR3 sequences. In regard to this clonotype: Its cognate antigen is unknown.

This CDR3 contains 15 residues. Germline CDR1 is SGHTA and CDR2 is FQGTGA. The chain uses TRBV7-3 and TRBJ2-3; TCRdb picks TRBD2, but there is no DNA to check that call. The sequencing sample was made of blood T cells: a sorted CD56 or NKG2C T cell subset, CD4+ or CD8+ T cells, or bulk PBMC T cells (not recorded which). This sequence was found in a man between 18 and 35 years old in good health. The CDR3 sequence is CASSAGSYGSDTQYF.